This passage covers 32 T cell receptor beta chains from one sample sequenced in a study of blood T cell repertoires in COVID-19. Using immunoSEQ multiplex PCR, the repertoire was profiled, and TCRdb retains in-frame clones only, with some absent. Here the sample spans about 170,000 clones, 80% to 85% being singletons. What was sequenced was peripheral blood. The receptors come from a man in his 70s with active or convalescent COVID-19.

The chain joins TRBV5-4 to TRBJ1-1; D gene uncertain. The CDR3 extends over 12 amino acids. Trimming shortened V by 4 bases and J by 6 bases, and 10 bases separated the two germline ends. Germline V gives CDR1 SGHNT, CDR2 YYREEE (reference sequence). CDR3 bases: TGTGCCAGCAGCCCTAGAAGGTCTGAAGCTTTCTTT. Protein: CASSPRRSEAFF.

V is TRBV29-1 and J is TRBJ2-4; D is undetermined. This CDR3 region has 11 residues. V lost 4 bases, J lost 5 bases, and 6 bases lay in between. Per germline, CDR1 SQVTM and CDR2 ANQGSEA. CDR3 nucleotides: TGCAGCGTTGGTTCAGAAAACATTCAGTACTTC. As protein: CSVGSENIQYF.

The chain uses TRBV19 and TRBJ2-2; 9 nucleotides agree with TRBD1. CDR1 is LNHDA and CDR2 is SQIVND in the germline V gene (reference sequence). The CDR3 has 14 residues. V trimming: 5 bases; J trimming: 7 bases; junction bases outside the gene matches: 5. CDR3 nucleotide sequence: TGTGCCAGTAGTGCCGGGACAGGGATCGGGGAGCTGTTTTTT. Translating it yields CASSAGTGIGELFF. Based on the CDR3 plus reference TRBV19 and TRBJ2-2, the full variable domain is DGGITQSPKYLFRKEGQNVTLSCEQNLNHDAMYWYRQDPGQGLRLIYYSQIVNDFQKGDIAEGYSVSREKKESFPLTVTSAQKNPTAFYLCASSAGTGIGELFFGEGSRLTVL.

The genes are TRBV18 and TRBJ1-1; 8 positions match TRBD1. The CDR3 spans 14 residues. CDR1 is KGHSH, CDR2 LQKENI, per germline. J was trimmed by 5 bases and V by 5 bases; bases with no gene match: 7. The CDR3 nucleotides are TGTGCCAGCTCAACGACAGGGGAGAAGACTGAAGCTTTCTTT. It is translated as CASSTTGEKTEAFF.

CDR3 loop: CASSQFLWSGFAGGTSYEQYF. CDR3 in DNA: TGTGCCAGCAGCCAATTTCTTTGGTCAGGATTTGCGGGAGGAACATCCTACGAGCAGTACTTC. This chain links TRBV3-1 (or the pseudogene TRBV3-2) with TRBJ2-7; 8 positions match TRBD2. This CDR3 has 21 residues. V shed 2 bases and J 1 base; nucleotides not matched to a gene: 22. Germline V gives CDR1 LGHDT, CDR2 YNNKEL (reference sequence).

The gene calls are TRBV4-1 and TRBJ1-2; 8 nucleotides agree with TRBD1. Germline assignment: CDR1 MGHRA and CDR2 YSYEKL. There are 16 residues in the CDR3. The V segment lost 3 bases and the J segment 1 base; nucleotides outside the gene matches: 7. As DNA, the CDR3 is TGCGCCAGCAGCCATCGGACAGGGACGGATAACTATGGCTACACCTTC. As protein: CASSHRTGTDNYGYTF.

V is TRBV5-1 and J is TRBJ1-1, with TRBD1 matching over 9 bases. V dropped 4 bases and J dropped 4; count of bases not matched to a gene: 8. Per the germline V gene, CDR1 is SGHRS and CDR2 is YFSETQ. The length of the CDR3 is 15 residues. Here the CDR3 DNA reads TGCGCCAGCAGCGACCCGGGACAGGGCGGCACTGAAGCTTTCTTT. Protein: CASSDPGQGGTEAFF. Full variable domain (outside the CDR3, taken from reference TRBV5-1 and TRBJ1-1): KAGVTQTPRYLIKTRGQQVTLSCSPISGHRSVSWYQQTPGQGLQFLFEYFSETQRNKGNFPGRFSGRQFSNSRSEMNVSTLELGDSALYLCASSDPGQGGTEAFFGQGTRLTVV.

The chain has TRBV4-1 and TRBJ1-5; D gene uncertain. Trimming took 0 bases from V and 7 from J, leaving 13 bases between them. The CDR3 is 15 amino acids. Germline V gene sequence: CDR1 MGHRA, CDR2 YSYEKL. Here the CDR3 DNA reads TGCGCCAGCAGCCAAGAGGTTCCGGGGAGCCAGCCCCAGCATTTT. Amino acids: CASSQEVPGSQPQHF.

The rearrangement uses TRBV28 and TRBJ1-5; D remains unclear. With 6 bases removed from V and 3 bases from J, the gap between germline ends came to 6 bases. The CDR3 sequence is 12 residues long. Germline CDR1 MDHEN, CDR2 SYDVKM. DNA for the CDR3: TGTGCCAGCAGGGAGTACAATCAGCCCCAGCATTTT. Translation: CASREYNQPQHF. The variable domain in full, with the rest retrieved from reference TRBV28 and TRBJ1-5, is DVKVTQSSRYLVKRTGEKVFLECVQDMDHENMFWYRQDPGLGLRLIYFSYDVKMKEKGDIPEGYSVSREKKERFSLILESASTNQTSMYLCASREYNQPQHFGDGTRLSIL.

The chain recombines TRBV7-2 with TRBJ2-7, with D possibly matching TRBD2 (7 bases). The V end lost 2 bases, the J end lost 2 bases, and 22 bases lay between the germline ends. The CDR3 contains 18 residues. Germline loops: CDR1 SGHTA, CDR2 FQGNSA. CDR3 residues: CASSLNFFGGTIPYEQYF. CDR3 nucleotide sequence: TGTGCCAGCAGCTTAAATTTTTTCGGGGGGACAATTCCCTACGAGCAGTACTTC.

The chain has TRBV10-3 and TRBJ2-1, with D possibly being TRBD2 (5 bases). Germline V gene data show CDR1 as ENHRY and CDR2 as SYGVKD. The V gene lost 4 bases and the J gene lost 9 bases, with 10 bases spanning the gap. The CDR3 is 12 residues long. The CDR3 coding sequence is TGTGCCATCAGTGGCGACCGGGGTGAGCAGTTCTTC. This encodes CAISGDRGEQFF.

The chain couples TRBV19 to TRBJ1-1; no reliable D call. The CDR3 consists of 13 residues. V gave up 1 base and J gave up 1 base, with 4 bases separating them. Germline V gene lookup returns CDR1 LNHDA and CDR2 SQIVND (reference sequence). The CDR3, as DNA: TGTGCCAGTAGTATAGGGCAGAACACTGAAGCTTTCTTT. It encodes CASSIGQNTEAFF.

J is TRBJ2-1 and V is TRBV28, with D perhaps matching TRBD1 (5 bases). The CDR3 loop spans 12 amino acids. Germline V gene sequence: CDR1 MDHEN, CDR2 SYDVKM. V was shortened by 5 bases and J by 12 bases, with 14 bases between the two germline ends. CDR3 sequence: CASSTDRLVQFF. CDR3 nucleotide sequence: TGTGCCAGCAGTACCGACAGATTGGTGCAGTTCTTC.

V usage is TRBV6-5 and J usage is TRBJ1-3, with D possibly matching TRBD1 (5 bases). V lost 0 bases and J lost 8, with 8 bases in between. This CDR3 has 13 amino acids. CDR1 and CDR2 from the germline V gene are MNHEY and SVGAGI. The CDR3 reads CASSYSGGDTIYF. The CDR3 nucleotides read TGTGCCAGCAGTTACTCAGGAGGGGACACCATATATTTT.

V is TRBV2 and J is TRBJ2-1, with a possible D match to TRBD2 (5 bases). The CDR3 consists of 14 residues. V lost 7 bases, J lost 6 bases, and 16 bases lay in between. Germline loops: CDR1 SNHLY, CDR2 FYNNEI. This CDR3 is CASTPARVSNEQFF. The CDR3 DNA reads TGTGCCAGCACCCCGGCGAGGGTCTCCAATGAGCAGTTCTTC.

The V gene is TRBV5-4, the J gene TRBJ2-7, with D possibly TRBD1 on 7 matching bases. This CDR3 is built from 18 residues. Germline values: CDR1 SGHNT, CDR2 YYREEE (reference sequence). Trimming took 3 bases from V and 7 from J, leaving 29 bases between them. The CDR3 here is CASSWKPEKTGSAGEQYF. CDR3 in DNA: TGTGCCAGCAGCTGGAAACCGGAAAAGACAGGGAGTGCGGGGGAGCAGTACTTC.

The chain has TRBV5-1 and TRBJ1-6; D remains unclear. Per the germline V gene, CDR1 is SGHRS and CDR2 is YFSETQ. The CDR3 is 16 amino acids. V lost 8 bases, J lost 5 bases, and 20 bases lay in between. DNA of the CDR3: TGCGCCAGTAAGAGGAATCCGATAACCGATAATTCACCCCTCCACTTT. This sequence encodes CASKRNPITDNSPLHF.

The rearrangement uses TRBV6-5 and TRBJ1-1; perhaps TRBD1 as D (6 bases). This CDR3 spans 15 amino acids. Per the germline V gene, CDR1 is MNHEY and CDR2 is SVGAGI. Trimming removed 6 bases from V and 4 bases from J, with 18 bases in between. Written as DNA, the CDR3 is TGTGCCAGCAGGAACCACAGGGCAGGCGTCACTGAAGCTTTCTTT. Protein product: CASRNHRAGVTEAFF.

The genes are TRBV19 and TRBJ2-7; TRBD1 agrees at 10 bases. The CDR3 is 15 residues long. With V trimmed by 1 base and J by 3 bases, 3 bases remained unmatched. From germline, CDR1 is LNHDA and CDR2 SQIVND (reference sequence). CDR3 coding DNA: TGTGCCAGTAGTATAGGGAGGACAGGGGGCTACGAGCAGTACTTC. Its translation: CASSIGRTGGYEQYF.

The rearrangement links TRBV15 to TRBJ2-5; D is ambiguous. V lost 0 bases and J lost 5, with 7 bases in between. Germline CDR1 and CDR2: LNHNV and YYDKDF (reference sequence). The CDR3 loop spans 13 amino acids. The DNA of the CDR3 is TGTGCCACCAGCAGAGATAGTTGGGAGACCCAGTACTTC. It codes for CATSRDSWETQYF.

This clone has just one count. V gene TRBV5-1 combines with J gene TRBJ1-2, with D possibly TRBD1 on 6 matching bases. The CDR3 has 16 residues. In germline, CDR1 is SGHRS, CDR2 YFSETQ. Trimming left V 4 bases short and J 2 bases short, with 18 bases between. The CDR3 protein is CASSQRPAQGNYGYTF. The DNA for the CDR3 is TGCGCCAGCAGCCAAAGACCAGCGCAGGGGAACTATGGCTACACCTTC.

A single count supports this clone. The V and J genes are TRBV5-6 and TRBJ2-1; D might be TRBD2 (7 bases). Trimming pared 1 base from V and 0 bases from J, leaving 11 bases between. CDR1 and CDR2 (germline): SGHDT, YYEEEE. The CDR3 totals 16 residues. The chain's CDR3 is CASSLLADSSYNEQFF. Written as DNA, the CDR3 is TGTGCCAGCAGCTTGCTAGCGGACAGCTCCTACAATGAGCAGTTCTTC.

This chain connects TRBV15 to TRBJ1-6, with 9 bases identical to TRBD1. The CDR3 contains 18 residues. Germline CDR1 is LNHNV and CDR2 is YYDKDF (reference sequence). The J segment lost 0 bases and the V segment lost 8 bases, leaving 11 bases of the junction unmatched. CDR3 bases: TGTGCCACCCGGGTGGACAGGGGAGTATCCTCCTATAATTCACCCCTCCACTTT. Protein: CATRVDRGVSSYNSPLHF.

This chain uses TRBV25-1 with TRBJ2-5, with 8 positions matching TRBD1. CDR3 length: 14 residues. CDR1 and CDR2 (germline): MGHDK, SYGVNS. V trimming: 6 bases; J trimming: 9 bases; junction bases outside the gene matches: 12. CDR3 amino acids: CASSRTGGTMAQYF. The CDR3 DNA sequence: TGTGCCAGCAGCCGTACAGGGGGTACCATGGCCCAGTACTTC.

CDR3: CASSPEEHRTDTQYF. CDR3 DNA: TGTGCCAGCAGCCCCGAAGAACACCGCACAGATACGCAGTATTTT. The rearrangement uses TRBV3-1 (or the pseudogene TRBV3-2) and TRBJ2-3; the D is unclear. Germline lookup yields CDR1 LGHDT and CDR2 YNNKEL (reference sequence). Trimming left V 4 bases short and J 1 base short, with 12 bases between. The CDR3 is made up of 15 amino acids.

This chain links TRBV18 with TRBJ2-7; TRBD1 might be the D (5 bases). The CDR3 runs to 15 residues. V lost 2 bases and J 2 bases, leaving 13 bases between the germline ends. Germline CDR1 reads KGHSH; CDR2 reads LQKENI. This CDR3 reads CASSPIQAPTYEQYF. The CDR3 bases are TGTGCCAGCTCACCAATACAGGCTCCAACCTACGAGCAGTACTTC.

V gene TRBV14 combines with J gene TRBJ1-3; D call uncertain. Germline V gene lookup returns CDR1 SGHDN and CDR2 FVKESK. This CDR3 has 16 amino acids. V lost 0 bases and J 0 bases, leaving 9 bases between the germline ends. CDR3 in amino acids: CASSQDVRSSGNTIYF. CDR3 nucleotides: TGTGCCAGCAGCCAAGATGTGCGAAGCTCTGGAAACACCATATATTTT.

The V gene is TRBV5-6, the J gene TRBJ2-7; TRBD2 aligns across 8 bases. Germline-derived CDR1 and CDR2 are SGHDT and YYEEEE. The CDR3 runs 15 residues. The trim removed 4 bases at V and 4 bases at J, leaving 10 bases unmatched. Here the CDR3 reads CASSPRTSPVYEQYF. The CDR3 nucleotides read TGTGCCAGCAGCCCACGGACTAGCCCCGTTTACGAGCAGTACTTC.

This clone showed up many times. The sample carries other DNA sequences with the same CDR3. The chain uses TRBV18 and TRBJ2-7, with D possibly TRBD2 on 7 matching bases. This CDR3 is built from 14 residues. Germline V lookup: CDR1 KGHSH, CDR2 LQKENI. V lost 4 bases, J lost 4 bases, and 14 bases lay in between. The CDR3 protein is CASSLAGALYEQYF. Written as DNA, the CDR3 is TGTGCCAGCTCACTGGCGGGGGCCCTATACGAGCAGTACTTC.

V and J are TRBV5-1 and TRBJ1-2, with 8 bases matching TRBD1. The J segment lost 1 base and the V segment lost 4 bases, leaving 6 bases of the junction unmatched. The CDR3 covers 15 residues. Germline lookup yields CDR1 SGHRS and CDR2 YFSETQ. The CDR3 spells CASSPGTGFNYGYTF. CDR3 nucleotide sequence: TGCGCCAGCAGCCCCGGGACAGGTTTTAACTATGGCTACACCTTC. The full variable domain, rest sourced from reference TRBV5-1 and TRBJ1-2, is KAGVTQTPRYLIKTRGQQVTLSCSPISGHRSVSWYQQTPGQGLQFLFEYFSETQRNKGNFPGRFSGRQFSNSRSEMNVSTLELGDSALYLCASSPGTGFNYGYTFGSGTRLTVV.

This chain joins TRBV28 and TRBJ2-7; maybe TRBD1 (6 bases). CDR3 length: 13 residues. Between the trimmed V and J ends, which lost 7 bases and 6 bases, there was a span of 16 bases. Germline CDR1 reads MDHEN; CDR2 reads SYDVKM. The CDR3 DNA reads TGTGCCAGCAACCCCCGGCAGGGGTTCGAGCAGTACTTC. Translating it yields CASNPRQGFEQYF.

The V call is TRBV7-8, the J call TRBJ1-2; D remains unclear. Trimming removed 5 bases from V and 3 bases from J, with 7 bases in between. The length of the CDR3 is 12 residues. Germline V lookup: CDR1 SGHVS, CDR2 FQNEAQ. CDR3 protein: CASSPQDYGYTF. CDR3 in DNA: TGTGCCAGCAGCCCTCAGGACTATGGCTACACCTTC.